This T cell receptor (beta chain) was recovered during a study of blood T cell repertoires in COVID-19. About the study: The samples span acute and convalescent COVID-19 from the United States, Italy and Spain. T cells, B-cell-depleted T cells, or PBMCs supplied cDNA or gDNA.

In the study's own analysis: Estimated nucleated cell counts came from reference gene primer amplification. Only in-frame clones appear in the TCRdb table, and some are missing; sequencing was by immunoSEQ multiplex PCR. The V and J calls and the clone size are those of that table, but D and trimming were determined from the DNA. The sample has about 73,000 clones, 82% seen once; the top ten hold roughly 4.2%. The CDR3 sequence is 14 residues long. Germline-derived CDR1 and CDR2 are SEHNR and FQNEAQ (reference sequence). V was clipped by 4 bases and J by 4 bases; unmatched bases: 4. This TCR was sampled from an older woman with acute or convalescent COVID-19. Sample: peripheral blood. The rearrangement uses TRBV7-9 and TRBJ2-7, with 10 bases that match TRBD2. The CDR3 protein is CASSSLAGAYEQYF. The CDR3 nucleotides are TGTGCCAGCAGCTCCCTAGCGGGGGCTTACGAGCAGTACTTC.